This T cell receptor beta chain was captured in a study of blood T cell repertoires in COVID-19. Overall study context: PBMCs, B-cell-depleted T cells, or T cells provided the cDNA or gDNA that made up the material.

This CDR3 has 17 amino acids. Germline values: CDR1 SGHNT, CDR2 YYREEE (reference sequence). Trimming cost V 0 bases and J 3 bases; bases outside gene matches: 8. In Cohort 3, a recovered donor had either two negative PCRs, clearance, or symptom resolution. As handled by the study authors: By means of reference gene primer amplification, nucleated cell counts were estimated. Assay used: immunoSEQ multiplex PCR; TCRdb lists only in-frame clones, some missing. V, J and clone size were drawn from that table, and D and trimming were deduced from the DNA. The sample shows under 70,000 clones, 88% of them seen only once.

This TCR came from a woman aged 40-49 years who had recovered from COVID-19. Source material: PBMCs or T cells enriched from blood (not recorded which). J is TRBJ2-3 and V is TRBV5-4, with 9 bases matching TRBD2. This CDR3 reads CASSLDGGGARTDTQYF. The CDR3 nucleotides are TGTGCCAGCAGCTTGGACGGCGGGGGGGCCAGGACAGATACGCAGTATTTT.